A selection of T cell receptor beta chains follows, all from one sample in a study of blood T cells in healthy people across ages. TCRdb ran MiXCR on the 5' RACE reads and lists one entry per CDR3 protein. The data hold roughly 900,000 distinct CDR3 sequences, with about 28% observed a single time. Material for sequencing was blood. These receptors came from a woman of 80 years or more in good health. Each CDR3 is given with its conserved first and last residue. Fields, in order: D gene, clone size, J gene, V gene, CDR3 length, CDR3 DNA, CDR3 protein. The D gene is left open where the match is weak. Size is stated for part of the rows, as once, few or many counts, or as a class when the clone is expanded.

.,few,TRBJ1-1,TRBV15,15,TGTGCCACCAGCAGATTCGGACAGCAGAACACTGAAGCTTTCTTT,CATSRFGQQNTEAFF
.,many,TRBJ1-5,TRBV10-2,13,TGTGCCAGCAGGGACACGAGCAATCAGCCCCAGCATTTT,CASRDTSNQPQHF
.,.,TRBJ1-1,TRBV7-8,14,TGTGCCAGCAGCTTTTTGTCCTCTGCGACTGAAGCTTTCTTT,CASSFLSSATEAFF
.,few,TRBJ2-3,TRBV12-3/TRBV12-4,13,TGTGCCAGCAGTTTATTGGGCGCAGATGCGGAATATTTT,CASSLLGADAEYF
.,few,TRBJ2-7,TRBV2,15,TGTGCCAGCATCCGAGGGGCCAGTATACAGTACGAGCAGTACTTC,CASIRGASIQYEQYF
.,few,TRBJ2-7,TRBV20-1,16,TGCAGTGCTAGAGATCTTGGGGGTCCCTCCTACAATGAGCAGTACTTC,CSARDLGGPSYNEQYF
.,.,TRBJ1-5,TRBV7-2,14,TGTGCCAGCAGCTTTGGAAGGAGCAATCAGCCCCAGCATTTT,CASSFGRSNQPQHF
TRBD1,many,TRBJ2-7,TRBV5-1,14,TGCGCCAGCAGCTTGGGACAGGGACCTTCCGAGCAGTACTTC,CASSLGQGPSEQYF
TRBD1,.,TRBJ1-5,TRBV5-1,15,TGCGCCAGCAGCTCCGGGACAGGGATTGATCAGCCCCAGCATTTT,CASSSGTGIDQPQHF
.,.,TRBJ2-3,TRBV30,15,TGTGCCTCTAACCGGGACAAGGGTGGCACAGATACGCAGTATTTT,CASNRDKGGTDTQYF
.,many,TRBJ1-4,TRBV25-1,15,TGTGCCAGCAGTGCCAACAAGTGGAGTGGTGAAAAACTGTTTTTT,CASSANKWSGEKLFF
.,few,TRBJ2-3,TRBV12-3/TRBV12-4,15,TGTGCCAGCAGTTTCGGCAGCCCTAGCACAGATGTGGAGTATTTT,CASSFGSPSTDVEYF
.,few,TRBJ1-4,TRBV7-2,16,TGTGCCAGCAGCTTAGCCCTCGGAGGGCGCGGGGAAAAACTGTTTTTT,CASSLALGGRGEKLFF
.,many,TRBJ2-1,TRBV28,13,TGTGCCAGCAGTTTTTCCCTTACGGATGAGCAGTTCTTC,CASSFSLTDEQFF
.,.,TRBJ1-2,TRBV7-2,15,TGTGCCAGCAGCAACCCGCCGGGACATCAGTATGGCTACACCTTC,CASSNPPGHQYGYTF
.,.,TRBJ2-1,TRBV30,17,TGTGCCCGGAGTGTACGCCCCCTTTCTCGGTCCTACAATGAGCAGTTCTTC,CARSVRPLSRSYNEQFF
.,.,TRBJ1-5,TRBV30,13,TGTGCCTGGAGTGTGACTTCTAATCAGCCCCAGCATTTT,CAWSVTSNQPQHF
TRBD2,many,TRBJ2-6,TRBV7-7,16,TGTGCTAGCAGCTTAGGGAGGGATCCTGGGGCCAACGTCCTGACTTTC,CASSLGRDPGANVLTF
.,many,TRBJ1-5,TRBV12-3/TRBV12-4,13,TGTGCCAGCAGCCAGGACACCAGTCAGCCCCAGCATTTT,CASSQDTSQPQHF
TRBD2,few,TRBJ2-2,TRBV2,16,TGTGCCAGCAGTCCCACTAGCGGGGGGTTCACCGGGGAGCTGTTTTTT,CASSPTSGGFTGELFF
TRBD1,many,TRBJ2-3,TRBV5-5,13,TGTGCCAGCACCAGGGACAGGGTAGATACGCAGTATTTT,CASTRDRVDTQYF
.,.,TRBJ2-2,TRBV7-2,14,TGTGCCAGCAGCCGTCTTTTGGGGGCCGGGGAGCTGTTTTTT,CASSRLLGAGELFF
TRBD1,few,TRBJ1-5,TRBV12-3/TRBV12-4,13,TGTGCCAGCAGCTGGGACAGGGGAGGGCCCCAGCATTTT,CASSWDRGGPQHF
.,.,TRBJ2-3,TRBV7-9,14,TGTGCCAGCAGCCCCGGTTTAGGGAGAGATACGCAGTATTTT,CASSPGLGRDTQYF
.,.,TRBJ2-7,TRBV20-1,15,TGCAGTGCTAGAGATAATTCAGGTCCTCCCTACGAGCAGTACTTC,CSARDNSGPPYEQYF
.,few,TRBJ1-5,TRBV7-2,14,TGTGCCAGCGGCTTTGGCGGACCCAATCAGCCCCAGCATTTT,CASGFGGPNQPQHF
.,many,TRBJ1-4,TRBV4-3,15,TGCGCCAGCAGCCAGAACCTCGCAGCTAATGAAAAACTGTTTTTT,CASSQNLAANEKLFF
.,many,TRBJ1-5,TRBV6-2/TRBV6-3,16,TGTGCCAGCAGTTACTCGATGGCAGGGACGGGTCAGCCCCAGCATTTT,CASSYSMAGTGQPQHF
.,many,TRBJ2-7,TRBV18,13,TGTGCCAGCTCACGATCGGACAGTTACGAGCAGTACTTC,CASSRSDSYEQYF
TRBD1,many,TRBJ2-4,TRBV12-3/TRBV12-4,15,TGTGCCAGCAGTTTCGTAGGGGGCGCCAAAAACATTCAGTACTTC,CASSFVGGAKNIQYF
TRBD1,.,TRBJ1-1,TRBV11-3,12,TGTGCCAGCACACCTTACAGGGGGCGAGCTTTCTTT,CASTPYRGRAFF
.,.,TRBJ1-4,TRBV7-9,14,TGTGCCAGCAGCTTAGAGACAGCAAATGAAAAACTGTTTTTT,CASSLETANEKLFF
.,few,TRBJ1-5,TRBV7-8,14,TGTGCCAGCACCCTAGCTTATAGCAATCAGCCCCAGCATTTT,CASTLAYSNQPQHF
TRBD1,many,TRBJ2-5,TRBV7-2,16,TGTGCCAGCAGCCCCGGGACAGGGGGGGGTCAAGAGACCCAGTACTTC,CASSPGTGGGQETQYF